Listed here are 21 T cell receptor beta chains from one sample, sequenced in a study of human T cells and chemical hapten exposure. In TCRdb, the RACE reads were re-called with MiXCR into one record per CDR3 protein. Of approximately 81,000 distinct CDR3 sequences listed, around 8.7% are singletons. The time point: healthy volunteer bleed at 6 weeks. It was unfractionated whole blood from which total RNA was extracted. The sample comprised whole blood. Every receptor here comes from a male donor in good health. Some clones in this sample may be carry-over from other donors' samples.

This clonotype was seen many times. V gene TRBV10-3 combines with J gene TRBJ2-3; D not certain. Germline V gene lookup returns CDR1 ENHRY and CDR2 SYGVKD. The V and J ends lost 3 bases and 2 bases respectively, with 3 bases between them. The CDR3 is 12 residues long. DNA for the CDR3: TGTGCCATCAGTGACACCACAGATACGCAGTATTTT. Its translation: CAISDTTDTQYF.

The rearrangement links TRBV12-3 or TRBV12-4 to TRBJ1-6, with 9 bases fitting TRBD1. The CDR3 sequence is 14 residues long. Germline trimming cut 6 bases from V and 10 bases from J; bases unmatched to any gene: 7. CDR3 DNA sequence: TGTGCCAGCAGCACCGGGACAGGGCCCTCACCCCTCCACTTT. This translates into CASSTGTGPSPLHF.

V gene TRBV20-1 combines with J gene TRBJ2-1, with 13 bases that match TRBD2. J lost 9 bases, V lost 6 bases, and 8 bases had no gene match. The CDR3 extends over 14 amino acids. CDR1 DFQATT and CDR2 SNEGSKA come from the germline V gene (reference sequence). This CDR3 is CSAKAGLAGAEQFF. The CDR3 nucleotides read TGCAGTGCCAAAGCAGGACTAGCGGGAGCTGAGCAGTTCTTC.

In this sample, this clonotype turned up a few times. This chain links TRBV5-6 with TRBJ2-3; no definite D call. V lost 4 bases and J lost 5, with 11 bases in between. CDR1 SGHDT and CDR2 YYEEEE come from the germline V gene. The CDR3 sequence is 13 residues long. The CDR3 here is CASSPGVVDTQYF. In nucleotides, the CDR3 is TGTGCCAGCAGCCCTGGAGTAGTAGATACGCAGTATTTT.

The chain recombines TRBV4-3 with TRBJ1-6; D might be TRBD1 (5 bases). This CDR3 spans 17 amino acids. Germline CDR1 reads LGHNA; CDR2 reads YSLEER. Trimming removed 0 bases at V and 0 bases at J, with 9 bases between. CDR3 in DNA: TGCGCCAGCAGCCAAGATATGGGGGGCTCCTATAATTCACCCCTCCACTTT. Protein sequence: CASSQDMGGSYNSPLHF.

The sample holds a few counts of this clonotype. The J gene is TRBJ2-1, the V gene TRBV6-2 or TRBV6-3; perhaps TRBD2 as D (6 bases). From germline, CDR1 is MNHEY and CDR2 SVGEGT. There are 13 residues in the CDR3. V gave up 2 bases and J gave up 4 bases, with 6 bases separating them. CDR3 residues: CASSYGRYNEQFF. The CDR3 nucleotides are TGTGCCAGCAGTTACGGGAGGTACAATGAGCAGTTCTTC.

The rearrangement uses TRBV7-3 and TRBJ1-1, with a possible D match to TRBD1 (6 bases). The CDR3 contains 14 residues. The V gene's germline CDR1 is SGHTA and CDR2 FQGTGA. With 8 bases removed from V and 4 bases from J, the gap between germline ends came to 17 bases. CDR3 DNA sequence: TGTGCCAGCTCCGCGGCAGGGGTGAGCACTGAAGCTTTCTTT. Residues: CASSAAGVSTEAFF.

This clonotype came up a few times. CDR3 loop: CAAALAGLSYNEQFF. The CDR3 DNA reads as TGTGCCGCAGCCCTAGCGGGGCTCTCCTACAATGAGCAGTTCTTC. This chain links TRBV10-3 with TRBJ2-1; TRBD2 aligns across 9 bases. Germline V gene data show CDR1 as ENHRY and CDR2 as SYGVKD. The CDR3 is 15 amino acids. The V and J ends lost 11 bases and 0 bases, in that order; junction bases with no gene match: 8.

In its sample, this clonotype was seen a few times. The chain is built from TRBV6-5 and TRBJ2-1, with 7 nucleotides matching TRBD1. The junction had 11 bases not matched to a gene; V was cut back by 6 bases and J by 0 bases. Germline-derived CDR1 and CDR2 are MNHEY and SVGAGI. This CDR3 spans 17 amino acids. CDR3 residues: CASSIRQGQSSYNEQFF. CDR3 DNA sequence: TGTGCCAGCAGCATTCGACAGGGCCAAAGCTCCTACAATGAGCAGTTCTTC.

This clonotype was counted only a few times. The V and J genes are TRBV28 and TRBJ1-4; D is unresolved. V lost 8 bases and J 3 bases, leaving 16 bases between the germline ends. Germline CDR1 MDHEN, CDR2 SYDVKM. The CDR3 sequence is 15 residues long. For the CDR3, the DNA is TGTGCCAGCGATGGACGGACCACCTCTAATGAAAAACTGTTTTTT. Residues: CASDGRTTSNEKLFF.

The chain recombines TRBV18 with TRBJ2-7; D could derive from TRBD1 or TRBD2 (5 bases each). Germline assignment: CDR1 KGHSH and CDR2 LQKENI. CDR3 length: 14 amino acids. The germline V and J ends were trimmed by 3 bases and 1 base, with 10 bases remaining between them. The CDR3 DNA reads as TGTGCCAGCTCACCGAGGGACGGATCCTACGAGCAGTACTTC. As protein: CASSPRDGSYEQYF.

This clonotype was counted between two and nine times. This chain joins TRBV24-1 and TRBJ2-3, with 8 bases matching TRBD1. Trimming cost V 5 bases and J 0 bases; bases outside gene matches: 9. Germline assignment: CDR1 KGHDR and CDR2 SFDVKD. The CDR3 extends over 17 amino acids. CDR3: CATSAHLWTGSTDTQYF. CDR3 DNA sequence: TGTGCCACCAGTGCCCACCTCTGGACAGGGAGCACAGATACGCAGTATTTT.

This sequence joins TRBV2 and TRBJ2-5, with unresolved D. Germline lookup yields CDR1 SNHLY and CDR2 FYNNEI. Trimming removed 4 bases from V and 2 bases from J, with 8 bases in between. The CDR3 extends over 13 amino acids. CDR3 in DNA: TGTGCCAGCAGTGGTCAGGAGCAAGAGACCCAGTACTTC. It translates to CASSGQEQETQYF.

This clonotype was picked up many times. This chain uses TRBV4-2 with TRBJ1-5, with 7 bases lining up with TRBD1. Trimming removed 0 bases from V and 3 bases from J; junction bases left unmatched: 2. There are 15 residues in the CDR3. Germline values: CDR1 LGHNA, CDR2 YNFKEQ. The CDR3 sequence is CASSQEGTDNQPQHF. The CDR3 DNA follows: TGTGCCAGCAGCCAAGAAGGGACAGACAATCAGCCCCAGCATTTT.

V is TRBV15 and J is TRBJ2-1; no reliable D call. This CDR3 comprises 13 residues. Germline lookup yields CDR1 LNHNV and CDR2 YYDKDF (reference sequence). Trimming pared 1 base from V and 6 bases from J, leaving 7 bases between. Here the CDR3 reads CATSRGDPNEQFF. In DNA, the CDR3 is TGTGCCACCAGCAGAGGGGATCCCAATGAGCAGTTCTTC.

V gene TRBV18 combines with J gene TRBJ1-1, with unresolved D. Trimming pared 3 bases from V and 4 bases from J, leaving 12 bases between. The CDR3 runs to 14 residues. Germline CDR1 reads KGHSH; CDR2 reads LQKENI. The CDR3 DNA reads TGTGCCAGCTCACCCAGAGAAGTGGGCACTGAAGCTTTCTTT. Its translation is CASSPREVGTEAFF.

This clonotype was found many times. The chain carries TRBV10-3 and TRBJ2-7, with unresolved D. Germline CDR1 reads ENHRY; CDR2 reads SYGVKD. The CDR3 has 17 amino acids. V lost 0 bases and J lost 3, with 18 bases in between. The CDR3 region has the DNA TGTGCCATCAGTGAGTCGTATGTGACGGACCGAGACTACGAGCAGTACTTC. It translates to CAISESYVTDRDYEQYF.

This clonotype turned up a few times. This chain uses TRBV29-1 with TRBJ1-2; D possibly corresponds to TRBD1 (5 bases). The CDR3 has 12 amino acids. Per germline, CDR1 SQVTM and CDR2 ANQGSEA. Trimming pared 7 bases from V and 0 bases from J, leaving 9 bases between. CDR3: CSAGTANYGYTF. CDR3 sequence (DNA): TGCAGCGCCGGGACCGCTAACTATGGCTACACCTTC.

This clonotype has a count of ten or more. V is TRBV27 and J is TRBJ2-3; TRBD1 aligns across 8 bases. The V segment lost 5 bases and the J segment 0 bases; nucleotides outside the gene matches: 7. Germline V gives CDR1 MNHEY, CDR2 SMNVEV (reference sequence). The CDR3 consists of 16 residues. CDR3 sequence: CASSQTGAASTDTQYF. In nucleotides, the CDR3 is TGTGCCAGCAGTCAGACAGGGGCGGCAAGCACAGATACGCAGTATTTT.

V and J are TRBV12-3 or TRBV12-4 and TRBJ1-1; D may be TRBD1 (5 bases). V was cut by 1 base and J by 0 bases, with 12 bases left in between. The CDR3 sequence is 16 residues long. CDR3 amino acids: CASSLEQALVNTEAFF. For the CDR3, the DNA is TGTGCCAGCAGTTTAGAACAGGCACTAGTGAACACTGAAGCTTTCTTT.

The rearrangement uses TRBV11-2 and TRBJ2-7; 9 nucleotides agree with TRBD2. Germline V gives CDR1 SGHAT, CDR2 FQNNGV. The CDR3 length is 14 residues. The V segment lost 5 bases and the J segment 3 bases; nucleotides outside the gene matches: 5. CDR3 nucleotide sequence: TGTGCCAGCAGCCCCTGGACTAGCGTCTACGAGCAGTACTTC. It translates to CASSPWTSVYEQYF.